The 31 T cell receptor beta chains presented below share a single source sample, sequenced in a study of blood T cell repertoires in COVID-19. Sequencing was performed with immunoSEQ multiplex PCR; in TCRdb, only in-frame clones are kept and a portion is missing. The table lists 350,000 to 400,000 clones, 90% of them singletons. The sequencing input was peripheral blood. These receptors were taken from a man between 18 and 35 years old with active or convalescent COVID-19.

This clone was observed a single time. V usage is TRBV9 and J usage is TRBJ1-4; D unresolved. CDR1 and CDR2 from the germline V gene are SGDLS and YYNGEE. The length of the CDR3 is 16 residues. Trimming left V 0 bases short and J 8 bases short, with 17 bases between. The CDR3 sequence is CASSVAPGVGNEKLFF. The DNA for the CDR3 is TGTGCCAGCAGCGTAGCTCCGGGAGTGGGCAACGAAAAACTGTTTTTT. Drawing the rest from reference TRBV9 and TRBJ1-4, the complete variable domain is DSGVTQTPKHLITATGQRVTLRCSPRSGDLSVYWYQQSLDQGLQFLIQYYNGEERAKGNILERFSAQQFPDLHSELNLSSLELGDSALYFCASSVAPGVGNEKLFFGSGTQLSVL.

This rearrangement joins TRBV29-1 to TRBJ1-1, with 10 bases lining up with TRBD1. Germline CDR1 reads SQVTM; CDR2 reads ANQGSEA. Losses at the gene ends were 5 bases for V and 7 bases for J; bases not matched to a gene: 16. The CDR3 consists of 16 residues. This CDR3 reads CSVPNRDRGLGGEAFF. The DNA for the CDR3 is TGCAGCGTTCCTAACCGGGACAGGGGCTTAGGGGGTGAAGCTTTCTTT. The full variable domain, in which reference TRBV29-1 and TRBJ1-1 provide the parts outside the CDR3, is SAVISQKPSRDICQRGTSLTIQCQVDSQVTMMFWYRQQPGQSLTLIATANQGSEATYESGFVIDKFPISRPNLTFSTLTVSNMSPEDSSIYLCSVPNRDRGLGGEAFFGQGTRLTVV.

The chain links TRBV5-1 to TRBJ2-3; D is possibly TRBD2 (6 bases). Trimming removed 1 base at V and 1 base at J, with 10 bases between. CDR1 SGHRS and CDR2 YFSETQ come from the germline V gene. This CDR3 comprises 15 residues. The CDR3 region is CASSLRESGTDTQYF. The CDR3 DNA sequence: TGCGCCAGCAGCTTGCGGGAGTCTGGCACAGATACGCAGTATTTT. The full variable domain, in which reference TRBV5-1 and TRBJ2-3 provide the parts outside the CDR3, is KAGVTQTPRYLIKTRGQQVTLSCSPISGHRSVSWYQQTPGQGLQFLFEYFSETQRNKGNFPGRFSGRQFSNSRSEMNVSTLELGDSALYLCASSLRESGTDTQYFGPGTRLTVL.

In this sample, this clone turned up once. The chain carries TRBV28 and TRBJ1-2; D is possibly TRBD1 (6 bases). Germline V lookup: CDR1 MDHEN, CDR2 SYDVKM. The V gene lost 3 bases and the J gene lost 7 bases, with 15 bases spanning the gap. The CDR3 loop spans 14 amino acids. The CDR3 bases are TGTGCCAGCAGTTTCGGGGGGGGCAGAATTGGCTACACCTTC. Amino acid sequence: CASSFGGGRIGYTF.

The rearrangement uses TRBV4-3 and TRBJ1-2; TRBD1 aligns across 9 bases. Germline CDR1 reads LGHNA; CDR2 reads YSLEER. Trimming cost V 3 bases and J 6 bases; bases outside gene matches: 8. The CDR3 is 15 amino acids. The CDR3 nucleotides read TGCGCCAGCAGCCATAGTTCCGGGACAGGGAATGGCTACACCTTC. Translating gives CASSHSSGTGNGYTF.

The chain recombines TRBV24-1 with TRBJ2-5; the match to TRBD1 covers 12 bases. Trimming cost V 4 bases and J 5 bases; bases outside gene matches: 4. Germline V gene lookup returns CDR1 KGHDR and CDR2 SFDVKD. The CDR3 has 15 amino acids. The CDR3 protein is CATSDRDRGRETQYF. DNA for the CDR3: TGTGCCACCAGTGACCGGGACAGGGGGCGGGAGACCCAGTACTTC.

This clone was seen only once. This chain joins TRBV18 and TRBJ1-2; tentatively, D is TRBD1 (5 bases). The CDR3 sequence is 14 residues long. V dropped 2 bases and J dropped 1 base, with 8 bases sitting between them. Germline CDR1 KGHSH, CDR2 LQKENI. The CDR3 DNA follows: TGTGCCAGCTCACCAACGACAGTTAACTATGGCTACACCTTC. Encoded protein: CASSPTTVNYGYTF.

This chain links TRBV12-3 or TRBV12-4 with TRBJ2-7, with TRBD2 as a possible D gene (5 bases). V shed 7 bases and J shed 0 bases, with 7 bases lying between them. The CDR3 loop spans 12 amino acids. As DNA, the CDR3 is TGTGCCAGCATCGGGGACTCCTACGAGCAGTACTTC. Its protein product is CASIGDSYEQYF.

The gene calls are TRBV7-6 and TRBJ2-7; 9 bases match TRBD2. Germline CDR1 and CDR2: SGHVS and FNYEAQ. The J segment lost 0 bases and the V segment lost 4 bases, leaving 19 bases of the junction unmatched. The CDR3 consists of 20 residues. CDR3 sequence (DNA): TGTGCCAGCAGCTCCTCCTCAGGCCTAGCGGGAAGAAGGGACTCCTACGAGCAGTACTTC. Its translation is CASSSSSGLAGRRDSYEQYF. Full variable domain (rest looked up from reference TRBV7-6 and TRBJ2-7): GAGVSQSPRYKVTKRGQDVALRCDPISGHVSLYWYRQALGQGPEFLTYFNYEAQQDKSGLPNDRFSAERPEGSISTLTIQRTEQRDSAMYRCASSSSSGLAGRRDSYEQYFGPGTRLTVT.

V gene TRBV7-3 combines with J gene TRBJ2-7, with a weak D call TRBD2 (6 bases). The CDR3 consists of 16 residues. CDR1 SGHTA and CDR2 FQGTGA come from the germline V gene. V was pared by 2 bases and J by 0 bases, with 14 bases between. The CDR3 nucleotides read TGTGCCAGCAGCTTAGTATCCTCGACTAGCTCCTACGAGCAGTACTTC. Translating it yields CASSLVSSTSSYEQYF.

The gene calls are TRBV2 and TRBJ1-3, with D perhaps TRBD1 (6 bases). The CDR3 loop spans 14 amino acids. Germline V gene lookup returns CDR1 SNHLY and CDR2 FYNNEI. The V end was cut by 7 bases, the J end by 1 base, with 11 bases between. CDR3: CASKGVVSGNTIYF. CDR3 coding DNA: TGTGCCAGCAAGGGGGTGGTATCTGGAAACACCATATATTTT. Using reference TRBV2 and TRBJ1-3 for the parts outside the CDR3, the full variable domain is EPEVTQTPSHQVTQMGQEVILRCVPISNHLYFYWYRQILGQKVEFLVSFYNNEISEKSEIFDDQFSVERPDGSNFTLKIRSTKLEDSAMYFCASKGVVSGNTIYFGEGSWLTVV.

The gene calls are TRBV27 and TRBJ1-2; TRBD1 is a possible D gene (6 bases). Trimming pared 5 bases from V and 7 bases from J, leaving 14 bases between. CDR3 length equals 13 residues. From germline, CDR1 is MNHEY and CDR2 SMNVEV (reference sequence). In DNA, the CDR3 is TGTGCCAGCAGTCATACAGGGATTGGTGGCTACACCTTC. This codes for CASSHTGIGGYTF.

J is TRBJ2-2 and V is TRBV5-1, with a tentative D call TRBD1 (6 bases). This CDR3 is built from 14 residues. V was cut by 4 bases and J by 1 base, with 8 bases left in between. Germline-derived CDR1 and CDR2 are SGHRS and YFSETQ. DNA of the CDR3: TGCGCCAGCAGCCAGACAGGGAACACCGGGGAGCTGTTTTTT. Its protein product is CASSQTGNTGELFF.

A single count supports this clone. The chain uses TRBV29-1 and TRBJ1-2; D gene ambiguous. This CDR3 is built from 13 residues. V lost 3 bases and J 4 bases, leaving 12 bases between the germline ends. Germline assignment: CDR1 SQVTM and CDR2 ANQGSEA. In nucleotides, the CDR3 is TGCAGCGTTGAGGAACAGTCCTCCTATGGCTACACCTTC. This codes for CSVEEQSSYGYTF.

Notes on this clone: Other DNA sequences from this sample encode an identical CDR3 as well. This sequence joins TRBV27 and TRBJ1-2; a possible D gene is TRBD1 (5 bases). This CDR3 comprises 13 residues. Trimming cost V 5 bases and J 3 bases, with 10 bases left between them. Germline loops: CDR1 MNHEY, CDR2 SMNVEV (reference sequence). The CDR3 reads CASSLGTDYGYTF. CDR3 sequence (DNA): TGTGCCAGCAGTCTCGGGACTGACTATGGCTACACCTTC.

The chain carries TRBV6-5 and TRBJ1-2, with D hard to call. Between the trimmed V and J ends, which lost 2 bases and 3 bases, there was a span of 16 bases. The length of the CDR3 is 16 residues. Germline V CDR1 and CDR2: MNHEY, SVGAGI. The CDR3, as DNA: TGTGCCAGCAGTTACAGTGCTATTCCGGGAGACTATGGCTACACCTTC. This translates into CASSYSAIPGDYGYTF.

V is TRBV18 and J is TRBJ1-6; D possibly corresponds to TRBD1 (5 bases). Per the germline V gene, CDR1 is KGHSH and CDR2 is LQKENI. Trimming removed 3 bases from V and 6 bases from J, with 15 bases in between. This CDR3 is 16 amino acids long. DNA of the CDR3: TGTGCCAGCTCACCGACAGACCCTTTAGCTAATTCACCCCTCCACTTT. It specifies CASSPTDPLANSPLHF.

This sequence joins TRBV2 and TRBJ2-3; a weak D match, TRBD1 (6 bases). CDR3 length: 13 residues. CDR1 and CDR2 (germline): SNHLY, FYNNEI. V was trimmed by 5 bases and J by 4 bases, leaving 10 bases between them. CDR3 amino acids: CASSLTGADTQYF. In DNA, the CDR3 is TGTGCCAGCAGTCTGACAGGCGCAGATACGCAGTATTTT. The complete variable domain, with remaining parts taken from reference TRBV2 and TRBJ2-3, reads EPEVTQTPSHQVTQMGQEVILRCVPISNHLYFYWYRQILGQKVEFLVSFYNNEISEKSEIFDDQFSVERPDGSNFTLKIRSTKLEDSAMYFCASSLTGADTQYFGPGTRLTVL.

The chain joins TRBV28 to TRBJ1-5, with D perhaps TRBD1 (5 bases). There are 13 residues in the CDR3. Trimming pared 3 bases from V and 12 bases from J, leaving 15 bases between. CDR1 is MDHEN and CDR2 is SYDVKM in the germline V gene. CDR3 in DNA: TGTGCCAGCAGTTTGGGGGGACTTCGGCTCCAGCATTTT. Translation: CASSLGGLRLQHF.

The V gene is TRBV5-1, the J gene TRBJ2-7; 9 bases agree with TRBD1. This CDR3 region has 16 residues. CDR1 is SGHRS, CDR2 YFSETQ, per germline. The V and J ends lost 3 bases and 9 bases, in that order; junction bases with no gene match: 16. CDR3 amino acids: CASSSQKGQGALWQYF. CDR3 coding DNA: TGCGCCAGCAGCTCACAAAAGGGACAGGGTGCGCTGTGGCAGTACTTC.

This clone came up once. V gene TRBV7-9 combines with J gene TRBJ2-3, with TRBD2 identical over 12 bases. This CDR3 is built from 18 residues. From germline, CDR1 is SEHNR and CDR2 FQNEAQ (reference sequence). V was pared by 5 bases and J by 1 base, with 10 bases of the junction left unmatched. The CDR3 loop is CASSPSSGGVGGTDTQYF. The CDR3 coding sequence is TGTGCCAGCAGCCCGTCTAGCGGGGGGGTTGGTGGCACAGATACGCAGTATTTT.

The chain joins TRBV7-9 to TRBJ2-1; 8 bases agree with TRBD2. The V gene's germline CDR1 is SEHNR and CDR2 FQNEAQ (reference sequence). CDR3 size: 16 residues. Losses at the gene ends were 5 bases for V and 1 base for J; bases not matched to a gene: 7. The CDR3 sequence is CASSPKAGVSYNEQFF. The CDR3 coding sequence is TGTGCCAGCAGCCCTAAAGCGGGAGTTTCCTACAATGAGCAGTTCTTC.

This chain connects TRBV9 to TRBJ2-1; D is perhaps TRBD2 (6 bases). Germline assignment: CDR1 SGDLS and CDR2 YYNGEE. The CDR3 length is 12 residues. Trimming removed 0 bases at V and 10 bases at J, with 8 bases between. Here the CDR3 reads CASSVVEGEQFF. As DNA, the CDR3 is TGTGCCAGCAGCGTAGTGGAGGGGGAGCAGTTCTTC.

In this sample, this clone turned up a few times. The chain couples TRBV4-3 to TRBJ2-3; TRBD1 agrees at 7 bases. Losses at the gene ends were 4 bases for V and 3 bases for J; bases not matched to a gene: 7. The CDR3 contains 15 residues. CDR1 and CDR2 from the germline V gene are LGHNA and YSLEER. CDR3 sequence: CASSLRGTATDTQYF. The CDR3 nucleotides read TGCGCCAGCAGCCTACGAGGGACAGCTACAGATACGCAGTATTTT.

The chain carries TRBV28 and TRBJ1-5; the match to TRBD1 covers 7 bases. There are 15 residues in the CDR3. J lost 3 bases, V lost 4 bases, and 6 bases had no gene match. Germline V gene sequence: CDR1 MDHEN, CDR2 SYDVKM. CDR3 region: CASSSRQGSNQPQHF. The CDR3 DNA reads TGTGCCAGCAGTTCCCGACAGGGTTCCAATCAGCCCCAGCATTTT.

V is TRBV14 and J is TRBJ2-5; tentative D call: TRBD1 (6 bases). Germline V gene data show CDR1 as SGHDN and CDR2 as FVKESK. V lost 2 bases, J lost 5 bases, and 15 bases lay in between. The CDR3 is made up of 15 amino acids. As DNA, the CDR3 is TGTGCCAGCAGCCAAAGTCAGGGGATCGTGGAGACCCAGTACTTC. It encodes CASSQSQGIVETQYF.

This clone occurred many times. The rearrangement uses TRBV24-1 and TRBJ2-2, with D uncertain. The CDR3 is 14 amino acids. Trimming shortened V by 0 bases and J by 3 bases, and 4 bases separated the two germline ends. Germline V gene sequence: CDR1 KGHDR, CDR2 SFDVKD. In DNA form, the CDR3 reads TGTGCCACCAGTGATTTGCGGGACACCGGGGAGCTGTTTTTT. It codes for CATSDLRDTGELFF.

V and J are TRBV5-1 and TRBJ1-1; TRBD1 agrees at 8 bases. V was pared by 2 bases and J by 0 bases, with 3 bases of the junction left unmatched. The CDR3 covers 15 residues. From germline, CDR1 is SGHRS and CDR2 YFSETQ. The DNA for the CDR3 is TGCGCCAGCAGCTTTCAGGGGGCGGTGAACACTGAAGCTTTCTTT. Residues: CASSFQGAVNTEAFF.

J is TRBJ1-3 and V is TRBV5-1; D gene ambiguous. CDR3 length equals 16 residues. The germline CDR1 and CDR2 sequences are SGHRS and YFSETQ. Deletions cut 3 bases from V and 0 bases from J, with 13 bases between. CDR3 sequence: CASSSGSASSGNTIYF. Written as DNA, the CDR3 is TGCGCCAGCAGCTCGGGGTCGGCGAGCTCTGGAAACACCATATATTTT.

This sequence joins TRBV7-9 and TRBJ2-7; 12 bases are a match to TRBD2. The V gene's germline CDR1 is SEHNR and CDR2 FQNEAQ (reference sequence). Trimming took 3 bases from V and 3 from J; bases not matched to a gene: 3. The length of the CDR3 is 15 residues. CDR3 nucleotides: TGTGCCAGCAGCTTCGCGACTAGCGGGGGCTACGAGCAGTACTTC. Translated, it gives CASSFATSGGYEQYF.

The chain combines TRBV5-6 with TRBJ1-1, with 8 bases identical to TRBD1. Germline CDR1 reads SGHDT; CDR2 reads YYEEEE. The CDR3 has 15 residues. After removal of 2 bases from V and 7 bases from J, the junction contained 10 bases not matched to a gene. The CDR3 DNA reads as TGTGCCAGCAGCTTAAAAAACAGGGGGGCAGATGAAGCTTTCTTT. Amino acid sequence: CASSLKNRGADEAFF.